This T cell receptor beta chain was captured by sequencing in a study of response to subunit inactivated influenza vaccine (dated by TCRdb to 2017 to 2018). With respect to the entire study: Deep quantitative profiling of the T cell receptor repertoire was used in the study to follow responses to a trivalent subunit inactivated influenza vaccine. What the research found in general, with its limitations: The authors proposed that each seasonal influenza vaccination may bring in only a limited number of new T cells.

Of note for this clonotype: Its antigen specificity is not known. The junction departs from the called germline gene at one end, perhaps through a read error.

CDR1 SGHTA and CDR2 FQGNSA are derived from the germline V gene. Reading from cysteine to phenylalanine, the CDR3 counts 13 amino acids. CDR3 DNA only is kept here, 39 bases in frame from base 1. Library generation was performed with RT-PCR. Reads for this sample came from an Illumina HiSeq 2500. TCRdb handled the public reads itself, with Q25 trimming in fastp and clone calling in MiXCR, and kept productive beta chains. Rows are combined by CDR3 protein, so each entry shows the most common genes and DNA. This sample has under 750,000 distinct CDR3 sequences in its table, and roughly 10% of those were observed once. The ten biggest clones cover more than 8.5% of the sample.

The chain is made from TRBV7-2 and TRBJ2-7; the central 9 bases match TRBD1. This sequence was found in a man between 50 and 59 years old who received an inactivated influenza vaccine. Donor details come from another sample of the same person, matched by shared clones. Sequences were derived from PBMCs from blood, sampled on the day of vaccination. The CDR3 corresponds to CASSFGTGYDQYF. The bases are TGTGCCAGCAGCTTCGGGACAGGGTACGATCAGTACTTC.